This is a list of T cell receptor beta chains from one sample in a study of T-cell memory formation after mild COVID-19. TCRdb ran MiXCR on the 5' RACE reads and lists one entry per CDR3 protein. Of roughly 280,000 distinct CDR3 sequences detected, roughly 8.2% appear once; the ten largest clones hold about 20%. Sequencing input: PBMCs or a T cell subset sorted from them (not recorded which). Every receptor here comes from a man between 18 and 35 years old who had mild COVID-19 (a few samples of this study predate the infection). Cell type and time point are not known. CDR3s include the opening cysteine and the closing phenylalanine or tryptophan. Each record gives: clone size, J gene, V gene, CDR3 protein. The size entry is marked missing in some rows and otherwise reads once, few, many or a size class.

NA,TRBJ2-3,TRBV29-1,CSVGTALKDTQYF
NA,TRBJ2-3,TRBV6-1,CASSEAGTRGDTQYF
few,TRBJ2-5,TRBV5-1,CASSSSGPEETQYF
few,TRBJ2-7,TRBV12-3/TRBV12-4,CASSPQGGDHEQYF
few,TRBJ1-2,TRBV7-8,CASSDASGRGYTF
few,TRBJ2-5,TRBV5-1,CASSLEGGRREETQYF
few,TRBJ1-1,TRBV6-5,CASSILNTEAFF
many,TRBJ2-2,TRBV7-2,CASTQFGELFF
few,TRBJ2-2,TRBV12-3/TRBV12-4,CASSLSRLAGHTGELFF
few,TRBJ2-2,TRBV10-3,CAISGLAGDTGELFF
few,TRBJ2-7,TRBV20-1,CSAKQDSYEQYF
NA,TRBJ1-4,TRBV5-1,CASRFGTGVEKLFF
many,TRBJ1-1,TRBV12-3/TRBV12-4,CASRHLGGHRGTEAFF
few,TRBJ2-7,TRBV27,CASSLMPKWTDYEQYF
once,TRBJ2-3,TRBV12-3/TRBV12-4,CASSPLRPVSTDTQYF
NA,TRBJ2-3,TRBV2,CASSEASGLAGGPTDTQYF
few,TRBJ1-1,TRBV19,CASSIGVSEAFF
few,TRBJ2-3,TRBV20-1,CSGGGSEDTQYF
NA,TRBJ2-7,TRBV12-3/TRBV12-4,CASSPTTYEQYF
few,TRBJ1-3,TRBV12-3/TRBV12-4,CASSEGTTRNTIYF
NA,TRBJ2-3,TRBV6-5,CASSYGGGPWTDTQYF
NA,TRBJ1-2,TRBV6-6,CASTIAGQLNGYTF
once,TRBJ2-7,TRBV4-3,CASSQNGWDRAEQYF
few,TRBJ2-3,TRBV7-3,CASSIQGLDTQYF
few,TRBJ2-1,TRBV18,CASSPYGGGFYNEQFF
NA,TRBJ2-1,TRBV5-1,CASSLGAGNYNEQFF
NA,TRBJ2-1,TRBV20-1,CSASDRAPLDEQFF